Following are 6 T cell receptor beta chains from one sample sequenced in a study of blood T cell repertoires in COVID-19. Profiling relied on immunoSEQ multiplex PCR, and the TCRdb table lists in-frame clones only, not all of them. The top ten clones hold approximately 4% of a sample with fewer than 350,000 clones, 90% of them seen once. Specimen: PBMCs or T cells enriched from blood (not recorded which). The origin of the receptors is a young woman with acute COVID-19.

The chain is built from TRBV6-2 or TRBV6-3 and TRBJ2-3; 12 bases align to TRBD2. V shed 4 bases and J 5 bases; nucleotides not matched to a gene: 10. Germline values: CDR1 MNHEY, CDR2 SVGEGT. The CDR3 is 17 amino acids. In DNA, the CDR3 is TGTGCCAGCAGTTCACCCCGACTAGCGGGAGTATTAGATACGCAGTATTTT. Translated: CASSSPRLAGVLDTQYF.

The chain uses TRBV29-1 and TRBJ2-1; perhaps TRBD2 as D (5 bases). Between the trimmed V and J ends, which lost 2 bases and 5 bases, there was a span of 13 bases. The CDR3 totals 14 residues. Germline V gene data show CDR1 as SQVTM and CDR2 as ANQGSEA. CDR3 sequence reads: CSVESGSQNNEQFF. CDR3 bases: TGCAGCGTTGAAAGTGGGAGCCAGAACAATGAGCAGTTCTTC.

This clone occurred once. The chain uses TRBV18 and TRBJ2-1; 7 bases agree with TRBD2. Germline V gene lookup returns CDR1 KGHSH and CDR2 LQKENI. There are 17 residues in the CDR3. V shed 0 bases, J shed 2 bases, and the junction held 7 bases outside the gene matches. CDR3 sequence (DNA): TGTGCCAGCTCACCACCTCCCCTAGCGGTGGCCTACAATGAGCAGTTCTTC. Amino acids: CASSPPPLAVAYNEQFF.

The rearrangement joins TRBV6-5 to TRBJ2-7; D possibly corresponds to TRBD1 (6 bases). The V gene's germline CDR1 is MNHEY and CDR2 SVGAGI. The CDR3 runs 13 residues. Trimming took off 2 bases at V and 2 bases at J, with 7 bases between the two ends. CDR3 residues: CASSYRDTYEQYF. CDR3 nucleotide sequence: TGTGCCAGCAGTTACCGGGACACCTACGAGCAGTACTTC.

The chain joins TRBV2 to TRBJ1-4, with TRBD1 identical over 7 bases. V lost 8 bases, J lost 6 bases, and 12 bases stayed unmatched. This CDR3 has 15 residues. Germline V gives CDR1 SNHLY, CDR2 FYNNEI. Here the CDR3 reads CASFTSGGRDEKLFF. The CDR3 DNA follows: TGTGCCAGCTTTACCTCAGGGGGTAGGGATGAAAAACTGTTTTTT.

This chain connects TRBV29-1 to TRBJ2-1, with TRBD1 as a possible D gene (7 bases). Germline V lookup: CDR1 SQVTM, CDR2 ANQGSEA. The CDR3 is made up of 14 amino acids. V was trimmed by 4 bases and J by 4 bases, leaving 14 bases between them. DNA for the CDR3: TGCAGCGTTGCAAGGGCAGGGGGGTACAATGAGCAGTTCTTC. Residues: CSVARAGGYNEQFF.